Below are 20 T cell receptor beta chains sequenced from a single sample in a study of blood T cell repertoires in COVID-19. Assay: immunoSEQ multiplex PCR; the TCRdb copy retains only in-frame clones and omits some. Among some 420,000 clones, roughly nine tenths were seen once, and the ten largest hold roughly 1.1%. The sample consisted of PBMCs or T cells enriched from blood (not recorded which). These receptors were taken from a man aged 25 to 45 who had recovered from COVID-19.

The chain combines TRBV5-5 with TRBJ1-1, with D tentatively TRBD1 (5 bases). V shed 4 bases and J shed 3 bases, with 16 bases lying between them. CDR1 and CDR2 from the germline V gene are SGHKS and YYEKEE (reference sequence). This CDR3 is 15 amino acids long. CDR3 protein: CASSRNTGVDTEAFF. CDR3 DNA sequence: TGTGCCAGCAGCCGGAATACGGGGGTGGACACTGAAGCTTTCTTT.

This chain's CDR3 is CASSRSSTTGELFF. In DNA form, the CDR3 reads TGTGCCAGCAGCCGCTCTAGCACCACCGGGGAGCTGTTTTTT. The rearrangement joins TRBV9 to TRBJ2-2, with a weak D call TRBD2 (5 bases). Germline assignment: CDR1 SGDLS and CDR2 YYNGEE. This CDR3 contains 14 residues. V lost 4 bases to trimming and J lost 4 bases, with 11 bases between them. Looking up the rest from reference TRBV9 and TRBJ2-2 gives the full variable domain: DSGVTQTPKHLITATGQRVTLRCSPRSGDLSVYWYQQSLDQGLQFLIQYYNGEERAKGNILERFSAQQFPDLHSELNLSSLELGDSALYFCASSRSSTTGELFFGEGSRLTVL.

The CDR3 DNA sequence: TGTGCCAGCAGCCCCGAGGGGGCGTTGAATGAGCAGTTCTTC. Translated: CASSPEGALNEQFF. V and J are TRBV7-9 and TRBJ2-1, with 7 nucleotides matching TRBD1. The CDR3 runs to 14 residues. The J segment lost 7 bases and the V segment lost 5 bases, leaving 8 bases of the junction unmatched. Germline CDR1 reads SEHNR; CDR2 reads FQNEAQ (reference sequence).

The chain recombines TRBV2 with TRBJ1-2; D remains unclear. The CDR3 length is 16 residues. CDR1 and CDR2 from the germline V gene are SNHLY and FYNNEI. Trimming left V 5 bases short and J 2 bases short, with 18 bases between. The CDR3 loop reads CASSKEELYLNYGYTF. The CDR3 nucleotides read TGTGCCAGCAGTAAAGAAGAGCTTTACCTGAACTATGGCTACACCTTC.

The CDR3 DNA reads TGTGCCAGCAGCCCGACTAGCGGGAGGTTCGGCACCGGGGAGCTGTTTTTT. Encoded protein: CASSPTSGRFGTGELFF. The rearrangement links TRBV28 to TRBJ2-2, with 13 bases identical to TRBD2. The CDR3 totals 17 residues. From germline, CDR1 is MDHEN and CDR2 SYDVKM. Losses at the gene ends were 6 bases for V and 4 bases for J; bases not matched to a gene: 8.

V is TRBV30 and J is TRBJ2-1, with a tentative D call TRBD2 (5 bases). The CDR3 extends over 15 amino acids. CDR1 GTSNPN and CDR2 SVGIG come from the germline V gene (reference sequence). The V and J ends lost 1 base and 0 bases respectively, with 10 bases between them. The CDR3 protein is CAWSDGLPSYNEQFF. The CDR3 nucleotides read TGTGCCTGGAGTGACGGACTTCCCTCCTACAATGAGCAGTTCTTC. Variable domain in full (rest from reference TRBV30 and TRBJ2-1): SQTIHQWPATLVQPVGSPLSLECTVEGTSNPNLYWYRQAAGRGLQLLFYSVGIGQISSEVPQNLSASRPQDRQFILSSKKLLLSDSGFYLCAWSDGLPSYNEQFFGPGTRLTVL.

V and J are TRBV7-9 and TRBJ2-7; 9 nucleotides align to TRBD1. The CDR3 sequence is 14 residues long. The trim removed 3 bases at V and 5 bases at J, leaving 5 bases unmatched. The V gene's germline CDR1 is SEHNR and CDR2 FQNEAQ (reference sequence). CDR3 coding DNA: TGTGCCAGCAGCTTCGCCGGGACAGGGAACGAGCAGTACTTC. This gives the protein CASSFAGTGNEQYF.

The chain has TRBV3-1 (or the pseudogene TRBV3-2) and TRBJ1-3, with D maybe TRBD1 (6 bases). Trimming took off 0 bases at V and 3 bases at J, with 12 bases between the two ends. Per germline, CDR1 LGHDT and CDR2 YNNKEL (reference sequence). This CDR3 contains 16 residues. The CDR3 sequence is CASSQDEGVLGNTIYF. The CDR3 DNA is TGTGCCAGCAGCCAAGATGAGGGGGTCCTTGGAAACACCATATATTTT.

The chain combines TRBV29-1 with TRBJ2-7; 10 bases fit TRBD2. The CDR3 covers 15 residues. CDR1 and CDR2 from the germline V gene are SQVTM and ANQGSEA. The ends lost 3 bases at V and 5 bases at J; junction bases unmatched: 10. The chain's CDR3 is CSVDGSSGSGNEQYF. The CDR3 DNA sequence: TGCAGCGTTGACGGGTCTAGCGGGAGTGGCAACGAGCAGTACTTC.

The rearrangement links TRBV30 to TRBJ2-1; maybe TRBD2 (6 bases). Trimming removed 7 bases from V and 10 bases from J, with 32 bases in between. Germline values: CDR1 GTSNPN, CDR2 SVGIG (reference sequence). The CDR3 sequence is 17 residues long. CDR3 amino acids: CAYSGWGLALASLEQFF. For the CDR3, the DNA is TGTGCCTATTCCGGCTGGGGCCTAGCGCTAGCGAGTCTGGAGCAGTTCTTC.

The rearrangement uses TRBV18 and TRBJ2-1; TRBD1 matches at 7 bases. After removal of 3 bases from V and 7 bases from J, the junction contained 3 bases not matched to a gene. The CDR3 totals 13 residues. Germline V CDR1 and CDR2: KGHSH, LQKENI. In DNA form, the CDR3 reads TGTGCCAGCTCACCTCGACAGGGTAATGAGCAGTTCTTC. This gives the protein CASSPRQGNEQFF.

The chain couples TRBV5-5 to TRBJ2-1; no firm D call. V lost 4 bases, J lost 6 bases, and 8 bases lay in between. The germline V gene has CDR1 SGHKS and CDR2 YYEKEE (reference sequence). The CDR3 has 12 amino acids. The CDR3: CASSLVPNEQFF. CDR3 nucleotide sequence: TGTGCCAGCAGCCTCGTCCCCAATGAGCAGTTCTTC.

The CDR3 protein is CASSPRLAGSSYNEQFF. CDR3 DNA: TGTGCCAGCAGCCCACGACTTGCGGGGAGCTCCTACAATGAGCAGTTCTTC. The V gene is TRBV7-8, the J gene TRBJ2-1; D may be TRBD2 (6 bases). In germline, CDR1 is SGHVS, CDR2 FQNEAQ. The V end was cut by 5 bases, the J end by 0 bases, with 17 bases between. The length of the CDR3 is 17 residues.

CDR3 loop: CASSYGQGVRYIQYF. The DNA of the CDR3 is TGTGCCAGCAGTTACGGACAGGGGGTTAGGTACATTCAGTACTTC. The genes are TRBV6-5 and TRBJ2-4; 10 nucleotides line up with TRBD1. V gave up 2 bases and J gave up 8 bases; unmatched junction bases: 6. CDR3 length: 15 residues. Germline CDR1 MNHEY, CDR2 SVGAGI.

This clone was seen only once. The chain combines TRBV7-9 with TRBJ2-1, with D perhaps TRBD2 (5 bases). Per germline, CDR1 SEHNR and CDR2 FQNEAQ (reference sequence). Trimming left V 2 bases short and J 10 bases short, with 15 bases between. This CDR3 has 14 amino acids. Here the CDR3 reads CASSLRTRDREQFF. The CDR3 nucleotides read TGTGCCAGCAGCTTACGCACTAGGGATCGGGAGCAGTTCTTC.

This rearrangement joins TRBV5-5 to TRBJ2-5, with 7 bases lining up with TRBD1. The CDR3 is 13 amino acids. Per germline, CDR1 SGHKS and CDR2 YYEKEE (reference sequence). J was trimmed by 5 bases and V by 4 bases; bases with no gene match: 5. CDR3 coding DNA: TGTGCCAGCAGCCCTGACAGGGTTGAGACCCAGTACTTC. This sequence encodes CASSPDRVETQYF.

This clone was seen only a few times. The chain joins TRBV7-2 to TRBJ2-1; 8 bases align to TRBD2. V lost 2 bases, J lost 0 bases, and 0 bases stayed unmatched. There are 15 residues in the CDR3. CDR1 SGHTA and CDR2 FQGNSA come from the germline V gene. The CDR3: CASSLSGSSYNEQFF. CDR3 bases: TGTGCCAGCAGCTTAAGCGGGAGCTCCTACAATGAGCAGTTCTTC.

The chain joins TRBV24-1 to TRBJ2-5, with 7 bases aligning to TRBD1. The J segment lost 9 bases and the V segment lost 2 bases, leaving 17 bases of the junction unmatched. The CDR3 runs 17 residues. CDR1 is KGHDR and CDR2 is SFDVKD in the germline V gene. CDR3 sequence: CATSDWTGQDPDEAQYF. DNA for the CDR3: TGTGCCACCAGTGATTGGACAGGACAGGACCCCGACGAGGCCCAGTACTTC.

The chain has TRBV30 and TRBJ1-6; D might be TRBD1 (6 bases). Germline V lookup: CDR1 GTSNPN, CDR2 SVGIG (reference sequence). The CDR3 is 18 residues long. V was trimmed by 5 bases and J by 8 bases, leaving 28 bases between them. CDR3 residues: CAWPDAGERGMSDSPLHF. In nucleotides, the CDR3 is TGTGCCTGGCCTGATGCAGGGGAGAGGGGCATGTCAGATTCACCCCTCCACTTT.

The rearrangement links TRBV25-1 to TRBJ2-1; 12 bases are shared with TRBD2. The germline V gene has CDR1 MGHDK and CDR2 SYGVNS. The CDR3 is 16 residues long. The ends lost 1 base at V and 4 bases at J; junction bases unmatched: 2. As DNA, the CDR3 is TGTGCCAGCAGTGAATTGCTAGCGGGAGGGTACAATGAGCAGTTCTTC. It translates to CASSELLAGGYNEQFF.